The next 15 T cell receptor beta chains were all read from a single sample in a study of read filtering for tumor transcriptome and immune sequencing. This library used roughly 430 ng RNA and molecular barcoded adaptors spanning alpha/delta and beta/gamma chains. In TCRdb, the reads were re-called with MiXCR into one record per CDR3 protein. The sample has fewer than 150,000 distinct CDR3 sequences, roughly 13% seen once. Material: a population of CD138-negative cells sorted from bone marrow. The receptors shown here come from a donor at least 40 years old with multiple myeloma.

This clonotype appeared a few times. The chain links TRBV19 to TRBJ2-2; D not certain. The CDR3 covers 13 residues. V was shortened by 7 bases and J by 4 bases, with 10 bases between the two germline ends. Per the germline V gene, CDR1 is LNHDA and CDR2 is SQIVND (reference sequence). The CDR3 here is CASTPQITGELFF. The CDR3 DNA reads TGTGCCAGTACCCCACAAATCACCGGGGAGCTGTTTTTT.

This clonotype has a count of ten or more. The chain employs TRBV7-9 and TRBJ2-6, with no clear D. Germline V gene data show CDR1 as SEHNR and CDR2 as FQNEAQ (reference sequence). The length of the CDR3 is 15 residues. V gave up 2 bases and J gave up 0 bases, with 5 bases separating them. In DNA, the CDR3 is TGTGCCAGCAGCTTAACTGACTCTGGGGCCAACGTCCTGACTTTC. As protein: CASSLTDSGANVLTF.

This clonotype was seen ten or more times. The gene calls are TRBV3-1 and TRBJ1-1; TRBD1 is a possible D gene (5 bases). The CDR3 has 14 amino acids. Germline V lookup: CDR1 LGHDT, CDR2 YNNKEL (reference sequence). V lost 0 bases, J lost 5 bases, and 10 bases lay in between. CDR3 in amino acids: CASSQDDGGTEAFF. In nucleotides, the CDR3 is TGTGCCAGCAGCCAAGACGACGGGGGGACTGAAGCTTTCTTT.

This clonotype was seen ten or more times. V and J are TRBV7-2 and TRBJ2-2, with D possibly matching TRBD1 (5 bases). Trimming shortened V by 1 base and J by 1 base, and 7 bases separated the two germline ends. The CDR3 totals 15 residues. Per germline, CDR1 SGHTA and CDR2 FQGNSA. The CDR3 reads CASSLERGNTGELFF. CDR3 nucleotide sequence: TGTGCCAGCAGCTTAGAAAGGGGGAACACCGGGGAGCTGTTTTTT.

Of note for this clonotype: As the CDR3 is not closed by the conserved phenylalanine or tryptophan, this likely results from a read error. J is TRBJ2-1 and V is TRBV28; 10 bases fit TRBD2. The CDR3 runs to 15 residues. Germline-derived CDR1 and CDR2 are MDHEN and SYDVKM. V lost 3 bases, J lost 6 bases, and 5 bases stayed unmatched. The CDR3 sequence is CASSFPLAGVNEQFL. DNA of the CDR3: TGTGCCAGCAGTTTTCCCCTAGCGGGAGTCAATGAGCAGTTCCTC.

This clonotype occurred many times. J is TRBJ2-1 and V is TRBV12-3 or TRBV12-4; tentatively, D is TRBD1 or TRBD2 (5 bases each). The CDR3 covers 14 residues. Trimming left V 5 bases short and J 2 bases short, with 10 bases between. CDR3 nucleotide sequence: TGTGCCAGCAGTAGGACGGGACCCTACAATGAGCAGTTCTTC. Translated, it gives CASSRTGPYNEQFF.

This clonotype has a handful of counts. A read error may produce the germline difference seen at one junction end. The V and J genes are TRBV5-8 and TRBJ2-5; D gene ambiguous. The CDR3 sequence is 14 residues long. Germline-derived CDR1 and CDR2 are SGHTS and YDEGEE. The CDR3 DNA follows: TGTGCCAGCAGTTCGGGTCTGGGCACGGAGACCCAGTGCTTC. Residues: CASSSGLGTETQCF. The variable domain in full, with the rest retrieved from reference TRBV5-8 and TRBJ2-5, is EAGVTQSPTHLIKTRGQQATLRCSPISGHTSVYWYQQALGLGLQFLLWYDEGEERNRGNFPPRFSGRQFPNYSSELNVNALELEDSALYLCASSSGLGTETQCFGPGTRLLVL.

This clonotype was observed at least ten times. The chain has TRBV27 and TRBJ2-3; D gene unclear. Between the trimmed V and J ends, which lost 5 bases and 4 bases, there was a span of 10 bases. Germline lookup yields CDR1 MNHEY and CDR2 SMNVEV (reference sequence). The CDR3 is 13 amino acids. The CDR3 DNA follows: TGTGCCAGCAGTATCAATAGGCCAGATACGCAGTATTTT. It is translated as CASSINRPDTQYF.

This clonotype was counted at least ten times. The chain joins TRBV28 to TRBJ2-1; the D is unclear. The V gene's germline CDR1 is MDHEN and CDR2 SYDVKM. The CDR3 is 11 residues long. Trimming shortened V by 3 bases and J by 6 bases, and 3 bases separated the two germline ends. The CDR3: CASSFLNEQFF. The CDR3 coding sequence is TGTGCCAGCAGTTTCCTCAATGAGCAGTTCTTC.

This clonotype has only a few counts. Given a much more abundant clone one base away, this may be a read error. No conserved phenylalanine or tryptophan ends this CDR3, so it is likely a read error. This chain uses TRBV29-1 with TRBJ1-1; tentatively, D is TRBD1 (5 bases). Germline V gene lookup returns CDR1 SQVTM and CDR2 ANQGSEA. Between the trimmed V and J ends, which lost 2 bases and 1 base, there was a span of 8 bases. This CDR3 contains 13 residues. Here the CDR3 reads CSVEQGGNTEAFS. The CDR3 nucleotides read TGCAGCGTTGAACAGGGTGGGAACACTGAAGCTTTCTCT.

This clonotype was seen a few times. One end of the junction varies from germline; a read error may be responsible. V is TRBV29-1 and J is TRBJ2-5, with TRBD2 identical over 7 bases. CDR1 SQVTM and CDR2 ANQGSEA come from the germline V gene. This CDR3 comprises 12 residues. The CDR3 is CSAGREVETRYF. CDR3 DNA sequence: TGCAGCGCCGGCCGGGAGGTAGAGACCCGGTACTTC.

The rearrangement links TRBV2 to TRBJ2-7, with TRBD2 matching 10 bases. Per germline, CDR1 SNHLY and CDR2 FYNNEI. This CDR3 has 14 amino acids. The junction had 4 bases not matched to a gene; V was cut back by 5 bases and J by 3 bases. The CDR3 loop is CASSWTSGRYEQYF. The CDR3 nucleotides are TGTGCCAGCAGTTGGACTAGCGGTCGCTACGAGCAGTACTTC. The variable domain in full, with the rest retrieved from reference TRBV2 and TRBJ2-7, is EPEVTQTPSHQVTQMGQEVILRCVPISNHLYFYWYRQILGQKVEFLVSFYNNEISEKSEIFDDQFSVERPDGSNFTLKIRSTKLEDSAMYFCASSWTSGRYEQYFGPGTRLTVT.

In this sample, this clonotype turned up a few times. This may be a read error, as it is one base from a much larger clone. The V call is TRBV27, the J call TRBJ2-2; 7 bases fit TRBD2. Germline values: CDR1 MNHEY, CDR2 SMNVEV (reference sequence). This CDR3 contains 14 residues. CDR3 coding DNA: TGTGCCGGCAGTTCGACGGGGGGCACCGGGGAGCTGTTTTTT. It yields the protein CAGSSTGGTGELFF.

This clonotype was seen at least ten times. The chain couples TRBV3-1 to TRBJ2-3, with 7 bases matching TRBD2. Germline CDR1 reads LGHDT; CDR2 reads YNNKEL (reference sequence). This CDR3 is built from 16 residues. The trim removed 4 bases at V and 2 bases at J, leaving 9 bases unmatched. The CDR3 nucleotides are TGTGCCAGCAGCCCCCGATACAGCGGGACCACAGATACGCAGTATTTT. This sequence encodes CASSPRYSGTTDTQYF.

This clonotype was detected ten times or more. Possible read error: a much larger clone is one base away. This sequence joins TRBV30 and TRBJ2-1, with no clear D. Germline CDR1 reads GTSNPN; CDR2 reads SVGIG (reference sequence). CDR3 length: 14 amino acids. The CDR3 nucleotides are TGTGCCTGGAGTTCGTGGGAATCCTACAATGGGCAGTTCTTC. This sequence encodes CAWSSWESYNGQFF.